A single sample gave rise to the 10 T cell receptor beta chains below, sequenced in a study of shared clonotypes between healthy human individuals. The method was immunoSEQ multiplex PCR; TCRdb's version includes in-frame clones alone and lacks a portion of them. The data show hundreds of thousands of clones, around 70% seen once. Sample: memory CD4+ T cells sorted from blood. Subset defined: CD45RA-negative fraction. All receptors derive from a man under 40 in good health.

V usage is TRBV20-1 and J usage is TRBJ2-7; D gene ambiguous. Trimming pared 2 bases from V and 5 bases from J, leaving 7 bases between. This CDR3 comprises 11 residues. Germline CDR1 DFQATT, CDR2 SNEGSKA (reference sequence). CDR3 loop: CSARKSNEQYF. In nucleotides, the CDR3 is TGCAGTGCTAGAAAAAGCAACGAGCAGTACTTC.

V gene TRBV7-2 combines with J gene TRBJ2-5, with 11 bases that match TRBD2. Germline CDR1 is SGHTA and CDR2 is FQGNSA. Losses at the gene ends were 4 bases for V and 6 bases for J; bases not matched to a gene: 10. The CDR3 spans 16 residues. The CDR3 loop reads CASSSPGLAAIQTQYF. Here the CDR3 DNA reads TGTGCCAGCAGCTCGCCGGGACTAGCGGCTATTCAGACCCAGTACTTC.

The chain is built from TRBV7-9 and TRBJ2-7, with 9 bases aligning to TRBD2. The CDR3 loop spans 17 amino acids. Germline-derived CDR1 and CDR2 are SEHNR and FQNEAQ (reference sequence). V shed 0 bases and J 0 bases; nucleotides not matched to a gene: 6. CDR3 nucleotide sequence: TGTGCCAGCAGCTTAGCAGGCGGGGGGGTCGTCTCCTACGAGCAGTACTTC. This codes for CASSLAGGGVVSYEQYF.

This clone was seen a few times. The CDR3 spells CASSERLAGNIQYF. Written as DNA, the CDR3 is TGTGCCAGCAGTGAACGACTAGCTGGTAACATTCAGTACTTC. The chain links TRBV2 to TRBJ2-4, with 7 bases matching TRBD2. The CDR3 is 14 residues long. Trimming took 2 bases from V and 7 from J; bases not matched to a gene: 5. Germline V gene data show CDR1 as SNHLY and CDR2 as FYNNEI.

The rearrangement links TRBV7-6 to TRBJ2-4; D uncertain. Deletions cut 5 bases from V and 4 bases from J, with 15 bases between. Germline values: CDR1 SGHVS, CDR2 FNYEAQ. The CDR3 runs to 15 residues. The CDR3 spells CASSPIVGMKNIQYF. The DNA of the CDR3 is TGTGCCAGCAGCCCGATCGTGGGGATGAAAAACATTCAGTACTTC.

This clone was seen a handful of times. The chain joins TRBV5-1 to TRBJ1-1; D gene unclear. The germline V gene encodes CDR1 SGHRS and CDR2 YFSETQ. With 5 bases removed from V and 6 bases from J, the gap between germline ends came to 8 bases. This CDR3 has 11 amino acids. Here the CDR3 DNA reads TGCGCCAGCAGAGCGGGCGCTGAAGCTTTCTTT. It translates to CASRAGAEAFF.

The V call is TRBV7-2, the J call TRBJ2-1, with D possibly being TRBD1 or TRBD2 (7 bases each). This CDR3 region has 15 residues. Trimming removed 5 bases from V and 7 bases from J, with 18 bases in between. CDR1 and CDR2 (germline): SGHTA, FQGNSA. CDR3 sequence: CASSPGGAARNEQFF. In DNA form, the CDR3 reads TGTGCCAGCAGCCCAGGGGGGGCGGCGCGGAATGAGCAGTTCTTC.

The chain is built from TRBV18 and TRBJ2-7; TRBD2 aligns across 11 bases. The CDR3 is made up of 16 amino acids. Germline V lookup: CDR1 KGHSH, CDR2 LQKENI. V lost 3 bases and J lost 3; bases outside the gene matches: 7. In DNA form, the CDR3 reads TGTGCCAGCTCACCGCGTAGCGGGAGGGCTGTCTACGAGCAGTACTTC. It yields the protein CASSPRSGRAVYEQYF.

This clone was detected once. V and J are TRBV9 and TRBJ1-1, with D perhaps TRBD1 (6 bases). V lost 4 bases, J lost 1 base, and 17 bases lay in between. Germline V gives CDR1 SGDLS, CDR2 YYNGEE. This CDR3 is built from 16 residues. The DNA for the CDR3 is TGTGCCAGCAGCCCCAGAACAGGGAGGGGGAACACTGAAGCTTTCTTT. Its translation is CASSPRTGRGNTEAFF.

The chain employs TRBV7-9 and TRBJ1-5; D unclear. Trimming took off 11 bases at V and 0 bases at J, with 26 bases between the two ends. Germline CDR1 SEHNR, CDR2 FQNEAQ (reference sequence). The CDR3 runs to 18 residues. The CDR3 loop is CALLVGPTPADSNQPQHF. CDR3 bases: TGTGCCCTGCTGGTAGGGCCAACCCCGGCGGATAGCAATCAGCCCCAGCATTTT.